This T cell receptor beta chain is from a study of T-cell memory formation after mild COVID-19. Study details: In these data, TCR clusters were largely donor specific.

The CDR3 has 18 amino acids. The V gene's germline CDR1 is MNHEY and CDR2 SMNVEV (reference sequence). Trimming cost V 0 bases and J 6 bases, with 23 bases left between them. UMIs and sample barcodes were carried by the TCR alpha and TCR beta cDNA libraries that 5'RACE produced using constant-segment primers. TCRdb re-called the 5' RACE reads with MiXCR, one entry per CDR3 protein. There are about 270,000 distinct CDR3 sequences in the sample; 15% to 17% occur only once, and less than 2.5% lies in the top ten. Broader study findings: That cross-reactive memory joined was suggested by some responding clones appearing in pre-infection memory.

This clonotype has just a few counts. Its target is unknown. This TCR was recovered from an adult woman who had mild COVID-19 (a few samples of this study predate the infection). Cell type and time point are not known. The gene calls are TRBV27 and TRBJ1-2; D possibly corresponds to TRBD1 (6 bases). Sequenced: PBMCs or a T cell subset sorted from them (not recorded which). CDR3 sequence (DNA): TGTGCCAGCAGTTTATCAACAGGGCGGGGTCCACGAGTTGATGGCTACACCTTC. Residues: CASSLSTGRGPRVDGYTF.